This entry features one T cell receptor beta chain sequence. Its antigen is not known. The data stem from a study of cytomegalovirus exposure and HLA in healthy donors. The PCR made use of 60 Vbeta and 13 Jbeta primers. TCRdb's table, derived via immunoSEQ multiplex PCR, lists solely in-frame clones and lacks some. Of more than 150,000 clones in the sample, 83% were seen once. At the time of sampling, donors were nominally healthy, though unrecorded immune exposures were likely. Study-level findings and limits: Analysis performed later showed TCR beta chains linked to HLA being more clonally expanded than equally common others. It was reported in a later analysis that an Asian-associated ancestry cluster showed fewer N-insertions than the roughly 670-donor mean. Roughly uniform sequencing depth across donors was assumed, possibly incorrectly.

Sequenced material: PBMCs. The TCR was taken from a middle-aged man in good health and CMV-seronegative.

CDR3 residues: CSCLSQGTYEQYF. As DNA, the CDR3 is TGCAGCTGCCTAAGTCAGGGCACCTACGAGCAGTACTTC. J is TRBJ2-7 and V is TRBV29-1, with a tentative D call TRBD1 (5 bases). The CDR3 has 13 amino acids. Trimming took off 8 bases at V and 2 bases at J, with 16 bases between the two ends. CDR1 and CDR2 from the germline V gene are SQVTM and ANQGSEA.